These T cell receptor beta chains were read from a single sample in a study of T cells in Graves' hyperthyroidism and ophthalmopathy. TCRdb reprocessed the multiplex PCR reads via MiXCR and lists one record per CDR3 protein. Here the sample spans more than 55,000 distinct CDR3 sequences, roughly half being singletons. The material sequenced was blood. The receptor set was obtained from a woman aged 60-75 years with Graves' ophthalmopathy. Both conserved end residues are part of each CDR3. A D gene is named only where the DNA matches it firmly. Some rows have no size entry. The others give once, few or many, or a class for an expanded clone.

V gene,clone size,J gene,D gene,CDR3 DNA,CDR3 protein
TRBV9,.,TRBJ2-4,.,TGTGCCAGCAGCCCCCAGGGGGGGAACACCGGGACAGCCAAAAACATTCAGTACTTC,CASSPQGGNTGTAKNIQYF
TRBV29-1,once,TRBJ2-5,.,TGCAGCGTTGAAGACTTTGGCGGTGGGGACCAGTACTTC,CSVEDFGGGDQYF
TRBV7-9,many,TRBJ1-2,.,TGTGCCAGCAGCTCCAGGGGCCACTATGGCTACACCTTC,CASSSRGHYGYTF
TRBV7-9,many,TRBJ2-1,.,TGTGCCAGCAGACGTGGGGTCCGTGAGCAGTTCTTC,CASRRGVREQFF
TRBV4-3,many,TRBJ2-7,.,TGCGCCAGCAGCCAAGTTCAGGGCTCCTACGAGCAGTACTTC,CASSQVQGSYEQYF
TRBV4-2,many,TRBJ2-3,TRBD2,TGTGCCAGCAGCCAAGATAAAGCGGGGGTTCTCACAGATACGCAGTATTTT,CASSQDKAGVLTDTQYF
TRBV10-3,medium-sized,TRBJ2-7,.,TGTGCCATCAGTGAGGGCTACGAGCAGTACTTC,CAISEGYEQYF
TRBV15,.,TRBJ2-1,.,TGTGCCACCAGCAGAGGGGGGGACAATGAGCAGTTCTTC,CATSRGGDNEQFF
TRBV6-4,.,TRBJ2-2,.,TGTGCCAGCAGGGCTCGGGGCACCGGGGAGCTGTTTTTT,CASRARGTGELFF
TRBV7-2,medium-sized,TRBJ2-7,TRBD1,TGTGCCAGCAGCTTAGACAGGGGGTACGAGCAGTACTTC,CASSLDRGYEQYF
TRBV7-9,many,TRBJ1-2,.,TGTGCCAGCAGCTTAGCCGCTGGGGGGGATAACTATGGCTACACCTTC,CASSLAAGGDNYGYTF
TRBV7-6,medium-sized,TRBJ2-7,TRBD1,TGTGCCAGCAGCCCAGGGACAGGGGTCAACGAGCAGTACTTC,CASSPGTGVNEQYF
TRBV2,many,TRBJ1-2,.,TGTGCCAGCAGTGGCCAAGACCGGGGGGCGATCTATGGCTACACCTTC,CASSGQDRGAIYGYTF
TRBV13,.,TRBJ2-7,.,TGTGCCAGCAGGGCTGACGGACAGTACTACGAGCAGTACTTC,CASRADGQYYEQYF
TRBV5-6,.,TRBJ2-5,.,TGTGCCAGCAGCCCACAGGGTGCGGAGACCCAGTACTTC,CASSPQGAETQYF
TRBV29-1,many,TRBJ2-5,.,TGCAGCGCCCGTTTGTCAGGGGCGGAGACCCAGTACTTC,CSARLSGAETQYF
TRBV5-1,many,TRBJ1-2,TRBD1,TGCGCCAGCAGCGTGGGACAGGGCTACCCCTATGGCTACACCTTC,CASSVGQGYPYGYTF
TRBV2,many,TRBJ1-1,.,TGTGCCAGCAGTCTTGGACCTCAAACTGAAGCTTTCTTT,CASSLGPQTEAFF
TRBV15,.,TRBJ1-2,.,TGTGCCACCAGCAGCAGGGACGGAAACTATGGCTACACCTTC,CATSSRDGNYGYTF
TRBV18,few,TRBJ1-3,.,TGTGCCAGCTCACCACTCCGGGAAGTCAGAAACACCATATATTTT,CASSPLREVRNTIYF
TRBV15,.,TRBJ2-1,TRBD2,TGTGCCACCAGCAGAGATGTCGCGGGAGGTGGCGAGCAGTTCTTC,CATSRDVAGGGEQFF
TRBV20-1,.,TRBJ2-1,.,TGCAGTGCTAGCGGACCTTTGGATGAGCAGTTCTTC,CSASGPLDEQFF
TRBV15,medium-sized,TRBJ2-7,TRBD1,TGTGCCACCAGCAGAGAGAGGGGGACAGTCTCCTACGAGCAGTACTTC,CATSRERGTVSYEQYF
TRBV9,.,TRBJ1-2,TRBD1,TGTGCCAGCAGCGCGGACGCCGGGACAGGGGTTGGCTACACCTTC,CASSADAGTGVGYTF
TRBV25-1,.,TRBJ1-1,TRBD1,TGCGCCAGCAGTATAACAGGGGACAACACTGGAGCCTTCTTT,CASSITGDNTGAFF
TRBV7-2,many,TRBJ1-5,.,TGTGCCAGCAGCTTAGCAGGGTACAATCAGCCCCAGCATTTT,CASSLAGYNQPQHF
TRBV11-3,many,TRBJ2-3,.,TGTGCCAGCAGCGTCGGTGCGGCAGATACGCAGTATTTT,CASSVGAADTQYF
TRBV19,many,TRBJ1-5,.,TGTGCCAGTAGTATAGAAGGACGGGGCAATCAGCCCCAGCATTTT,CASSIEGRGNQPQHF
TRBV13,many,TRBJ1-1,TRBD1,TGTGCCAGCAGCACCGGGACAGGGTCCTTGAACACTGAAGCTTTCTTT,CASSTGTGSLNTEAFF
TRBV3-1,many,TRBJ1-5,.,TGTGCCAGCAGCCAAGGACGGACTAGCAATCAGCCCCAGCATTTT,CASSQGRTSNQPQHF
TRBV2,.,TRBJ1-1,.,TGTGCCAGCAGTCGGCGGGATGAAGCTTTCTTT,CASSRRDEAFF
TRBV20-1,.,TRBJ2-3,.,TGCAGTGCACAAAGGAAGGGGGGGCTAGCGGCTAGCACAGATACGCAGTATTTT,CSAQRKGGLAASTDTQYF
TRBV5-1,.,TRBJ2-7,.,TGCGCCAGCAGCCGGAGGGACTCCACCTACGAGCAGTACTTC,CASSRRDSTYEQYF
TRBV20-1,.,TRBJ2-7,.,TGCAGTGCTAGAGATCATGGTGGCTCCTACGAGCAGTACTTC,CSARDHGGSYEQYF
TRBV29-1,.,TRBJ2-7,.,TGCAGCGTGGACCCACGGAACACTGAAGCTTTCTACGAGCAGTACTTC,CSVDPRNTEAFYEQYF
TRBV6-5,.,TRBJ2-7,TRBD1,TGTGCCAGCCATTACGGGACAGGGGACAACGAGCAGTACTTC,CASHYGTGDNEQYF
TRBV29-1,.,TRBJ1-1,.,TGCAGCGTCACCGTGGGCTTGAACACTGAAGCTTTCTTT,CSVTVGLNTEAFF
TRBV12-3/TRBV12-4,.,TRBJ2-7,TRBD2,TGTGCCAGCAGTTCGCTAGCGGGAGGGACCTACGAGCAGTACTTC,CASSSLAGGTYEQYF
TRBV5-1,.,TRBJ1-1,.,TGCGCCAGCAGCTTGGGAAGCGTCAATGAAGCTTTCTTT,CASSLGSVNEAFF
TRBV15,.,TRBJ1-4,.,TGTGCCACCAGCGGGGGCGAGGGAGGCGTGGAAAAACTGTTTTTT,CATSGGEGGVEKLFF